One and the same sample provided the 17 T cell receptor beta chains below, sequenced in a study of blood T cell repertoires in COVID-19. Libraries were prepared by immunoSEQ multiplex PCR; TCRdb keeps only in-frame clonotypes and omits some of them. The profile shows 360,000 or so clones, about 90% of them singletons. The sample comprised peripheral blood. Receptor source: a man between 18 and 29 years old with active or convalescent COVID-19.

V is TRBV7-2 and J is TRBJ2-2, with D perhaps TRBD1 (5 bases). Between the trimmed V and J ends, which lost 1 base and 4 bases, there was a span of 13 bases. Germline values: CDR1 SGHTA, CDR2 FQGNSA. CDR3 size: 16 residues. CDR3 sequence: CASSLEGSSGTGELFF. CDR3 DNA sequence: TGTGCCAGCAGCTTAGAGGGGTCTTCGGGCACCGGGGAGCTGTTTTTT.

This clone was observed a handful of times. The rearrangement uses TRBV19 and TRBJ2-1; D may be TRBD2 (6 bases). Trimming pared 3 bases from V and 4 bases from J, leaving 13 bases between. Germline-derived CDR1 and CDR2 are LNHDA and SQIVND (reference sequence). The CDR3 runs to 15 residues. CDR3: CASSILGTQYNEQFF. DNA of the CDR3: TGTGCCAGTAGTATTTTGGGGACTCAATACAATGAGCAGTTCTTC.

The CDR3: CASSITTVADTQYF. Here the CDR3 DNA reads TGTGCCAGTAGTATCACCACAGTTGCAGATACGCAGTATTTT. The chain links TRBV19 to TRBJ2-3; the D is unclear. CDR3 length equals 14 residues. CDR1 LNHDA and CDR2 SQIVND come from the germline V gene (reference sequence). The germline V and J ends were trimmed by 3 bases and 4 bases, with 11 bases remaining between them.

CDR3: CASSAYSGASSYEQYF. The CDR3 DNA is TGTGCCAGCAGCGCATATAGCGGGGCTAGCTCCTACGAGCAGTACTTC. The chain employs TRBV7-8 and TRBJ2-7; 8 positions match TRBD2. The CDR3 sequence is 16 residues long. The V segment lost 5 bases and the J segment 0 bases; nucleotides outside the gene matches: 9. The germline V gene encodes CDR1 SGHVS and CDR2 FQNEAQ.

This clone was recorded once. The chain uses TRBV7-9 and TRBJ1-2; 10 bases line up with TRBD1. Germline values: CDR1 SEHNR, CDR2 FQNEAQ (reference sequence). The CDR3 is 19 residues long. V lost 1 base and J lost 4; bases outside the gene matches: 15. In DNA form, the CDR3 reads TGTGCCAGCAGCTTAGAAAACGCCGGGACAGGGGTCGCCTTCTATGGCTACACCTTC. It encodes CASSLENAGTGVAFYGYTF.

The chain carries TRBV2 and TRBJ1-1; 9 nucleotides line up with TRBD1. From germline, CDR1 is SNHLY and CDR2 FYNNEI. V was clipped by 7 bases and J by 5 bases; unmatched bases: 8. The CDR3 spans 14 residues. CDR3 sequence: CASTPDRGGTEAFF. Here the CDR3 DNA reads TGTGCCAGCACTCCGGACAGGGGAGGTACTGAAGCTTTCTTT. Using reference TRBV2 and TRBJ1-1 for the parts outside the CDR3, the full variable domain is EPEVTQTPSHQVTQMGQEVILRCVPISNHLYFYWYRQILGQKVEFLVSFYNNEISEKSEIFDDQFSVERPDGSNFTLKIRSTKLEDSAMYFCASTPDRGGTEAFFGQGTRLTVV.

This clone appeared once. J is TRBJ1-6 and V is TRBV3-1 (or the pseudogene TRBV3-2); D unclear. In germline, CDR1 is LGHDT, CDR2 YNNKEL (reference sequence). V was clipped by 4 bases and J by 5 bases, with 9 bases between them. The CDR3 is 14 amino acids. The CDR3 spells CASSLRENNSPLHF. CDR3 nucleotide sequence: TGTGCCAGCAGCCTCCGTGAGAATAATTCACCCCTCCACTTT.

The chain uses TRBV7-2 and TRBJ2-1, with 7 bases aligning to TRBD1. The V gene's germline CDR1 is SGHTA and CDR2 FQGNSA. The length of the CDR3 is 16 residues. The V and J ends lost 4 bases and 6 bases, in that order; junction bases with no gene match: 12. The DNA of the CDR3 is TGTGCCAGCAGCTCTCCGACAGGGATTGTTTTCAATGAGCAGTTCTTC. Protein sequence: CASSSPTGIVFNEQFF.

The J gene is TRBJ1-3, the V gene TRBV5-1; 7 bases match TRBD1. The CDR3 is 15 amino acids. V shed 4 bases, J shed 7 bases, and the junction held 11 bases outside the gene matches. Per the germline V gene, CDR1 is SGHRS and CDR2 is YFSETQ. CDR3: CASSPGQSESNTIYF. CDR3 DNA: TGCGCCAGCAGCCCGGGACAGTCCGAGAGCAACACCATATATTTT.

The rearrangement uses TRBV29-1 and TRBJ1-1; 9 nucleotides agree with TRBD1. Germline CDR1 and CDR2: SQVTM and ANQGSEA. The CDR3 spans 15 residues. V lost 0 bases to trimming and J lost 7 bases; unmatched junction nucleotides: 9. The CDR3 DNA reads TGCAGCGTTGAAGATCAGGGGACAGGGAGCCTTGAAGCTTTCTTT. Its protein is CSVEDQGTGSLEAFF. Variable domain in full (rest from reference TRBV29-1 and TRBJ1-1): SAVISQKPSRDICQRGTSLTIQCQVDSQVTMMFWYRQQPGQSLTLIATANQGSEATYESGFVIDKFPISRPNLTFSTLTVSNMSPEDSSIYLCSVEDQGTGSLEAFFGQGTRLTVV.

V is TRBV3-1 (or the pseudogene TRBV3-2) and J is TRBJ1-3; 9 bases map to TRBD1. Germline lookup yields CDR1 LGHDT and CDR2 YNNKEL (reference sequence). V dropped 3 bases and J dropped 2; count of bases not matched to a gene: 5. The CDR3 consists of 16 residues. Here the CDR3 reads CASSHAGTGTGNTIYF. The CDR3 coding sequence is TGTGCCAGCAGCCATGCCGGGACAGGGACTGGAAACACCATATATTTT.

This clone has just a few counts. CDR3 loop: CAMGQGSFWEQYF. DNA for the CDR3: TGTGCCATGGGACAGGGGTCGTTTTGGGAGCAGTACTTC. The genes are TRBV10-3 and TRBJ2-7, with 10 nucleotides matching TRBD1. Germline values: CDR1 ENHRY, CDR2 SYGVKD. The V gene end was trimmed by 9 bases and the J gene end by 7 bases; junction bases not matched to a gene: 9. The length of the CDR3 is 13 residues.

This chain uses TRBV6-5 with TRBJ1-2; 11 nucleotides match TRBD1. Trimming took 7 bases from V and 3 from J; bases not matched to a gene: 4. The CDR3 contains 14 residues. Germline V gene data show CDR1 as MNHEY and CDR2 as SVGAGI. The CDR3 DNA reads as TGTGCCAGCACCCCGGACAGGGGGCACTATGGCTACACCTTC. Protein sequence: CASTPDRGHYGYTF.

This clone was detected only once. The rearrangement uses TRBV5-1 and TRBJ1-1; 8 bases are a match to TRBD1. The CDR3 spans 16 residues. Unmatched junction bases numbered 13, after V lost 4 bases and J lost 5 bases. CDR1 and CDR2 from the germline V gene are SGHRS and YFSETQ. The CDR3 DNA reads as TGCGCCAGCAGCGCCGGGACAGGAGACGTTATGACTGAAGCTTTCTTT. Translation: CASSAGTGDVMTEAFF.

The chain links TRBV28 to TRBJ1-5, with 7 bases matching TRBD1. Germline CDR1 MDHEN, CDR2 SYDVKM. This CDR3 spans 14 amino acids. V shed 6 bases, J shed 6 bases, and the junction held 8 bases outside the gene matches. The chain's CDR3 is CASSVRQGSQPQHF. The CDR3 DNA reads TGTGCCAGCAGCGTAAGACAGGGTAGTCAGCCCCAGCATTTT.

CDR3 coding DNA: TGTGCCAGCAGTGACGGCGAGGGAAATCAGCCCCAGCATTTT. Translated, it gives CASSDGEGNQPQHF. This chain uses TRBV6-4 with TRBJ1-5; D uncertain. The CDR3 runs to 14 residues. CDR1 and CDR2 (germline): MRHNA, SNTAGT. Trimming left V 2 bases short and J 4 bases short, with 9 bases between.

The J gene is TRBJ1-5, the V gene TRBV30, with D possibly TRBD1 on 6 matching bases. The V end was cut by 0 bases, the J end by 3 bases, with 12 bases between. This CDR3 spans 15 amino acids. Germline V gives CDR1 GTSNPN, CDR2 SVGIG (reference sequence). CDR3 coding DNA: TGTGCCTGGAGTGTACAGAACAGGGACAATCAGCCCCAGCATTTT. Its protein is CAWSVQNRDNQPQHF.